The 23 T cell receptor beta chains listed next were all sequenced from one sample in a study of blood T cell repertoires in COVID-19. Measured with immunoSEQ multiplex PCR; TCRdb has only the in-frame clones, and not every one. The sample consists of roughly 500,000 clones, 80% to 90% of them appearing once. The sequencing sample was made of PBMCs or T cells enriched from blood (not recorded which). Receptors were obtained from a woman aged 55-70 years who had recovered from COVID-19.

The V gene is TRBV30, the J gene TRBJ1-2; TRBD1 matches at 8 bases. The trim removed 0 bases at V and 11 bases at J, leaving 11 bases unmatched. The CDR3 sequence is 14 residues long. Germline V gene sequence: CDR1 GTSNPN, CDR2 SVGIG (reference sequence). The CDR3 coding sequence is TGTGCCTGGAGTGTACCCTCGACAGGGGCCAGATACACCTTC. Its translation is CAWSVPSTGARYTF.

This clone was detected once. DNA of the CDR3: TGCGCCAGCAGCTTTGGCCGGGGGGGCGCTAACTATGGCTACACCTTC. It codes for CASSFGRGGANYGYTF. The chain joins TRBV5-1 to TRBJ1-2; the D gene is possibly TRBD1 (6 bases). The CDR3 loop spans 16 amino acids. Germline V gene lookup returns CDR1 SGHRS and CDR2 YFSETQ. The V and J ends lost 2 bases and 0 bases respectively, with 14 bases between them. Combining the CDR3 with reference TRBV5-1 and TRBJ1-2 gives the whole variable domain KAGVTQTPRYLIKTRGQQVTLSCSPISGHRSVSWYQQTPGQGLQFLFEYFSETQRNKGNFPGRFSGRQFSNSRSEMNVSTLELGDSALYLCASSFGRGGANYGYTFGSGTRLTVV.

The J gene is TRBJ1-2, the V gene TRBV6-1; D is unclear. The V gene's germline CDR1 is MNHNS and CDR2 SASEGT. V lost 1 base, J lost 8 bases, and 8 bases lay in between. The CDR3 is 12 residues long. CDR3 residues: CASSEDREGYTF. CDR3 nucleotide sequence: TGTGCCAGCAGTGAAGACCGGGAGGGCTACACCTTC.

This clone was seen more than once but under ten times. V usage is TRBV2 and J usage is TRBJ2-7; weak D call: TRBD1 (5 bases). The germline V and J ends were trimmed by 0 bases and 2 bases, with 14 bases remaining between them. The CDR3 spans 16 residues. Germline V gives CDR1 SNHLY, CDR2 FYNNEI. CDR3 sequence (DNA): TGTGCCAGCAGTGAAGCGCGCCACAGGCCAACCTACGAGCAGTACGTC. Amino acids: CASSEARHRPTYEQYV.

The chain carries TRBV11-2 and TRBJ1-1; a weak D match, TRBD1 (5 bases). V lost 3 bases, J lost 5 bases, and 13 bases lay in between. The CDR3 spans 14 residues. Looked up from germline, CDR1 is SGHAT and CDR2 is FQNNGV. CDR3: CASSFRGGGTEAFF. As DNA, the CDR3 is TGTGCCAGCAGCTTTCGGGGGGGAGGAACTGAAGCTTTCTTT.

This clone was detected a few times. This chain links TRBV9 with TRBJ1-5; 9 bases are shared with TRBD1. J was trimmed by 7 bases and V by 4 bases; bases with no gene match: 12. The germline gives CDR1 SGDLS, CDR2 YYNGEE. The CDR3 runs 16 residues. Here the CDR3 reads CASSPGVGTGIQPQHF. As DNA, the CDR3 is TGTGCCAGCAGCCCGGGGGTGGGGACAGGGATACAGCCCCAGCATTTT.

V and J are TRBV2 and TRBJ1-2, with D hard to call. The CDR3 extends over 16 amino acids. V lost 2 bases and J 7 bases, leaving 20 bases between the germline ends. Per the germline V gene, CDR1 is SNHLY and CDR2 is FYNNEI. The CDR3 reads CASSESGMRSEGGYTF. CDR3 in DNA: TGTGCCAGCAGTGAATCCGGTATGAGAAGCGAGGGTGGCTACACCTTC.

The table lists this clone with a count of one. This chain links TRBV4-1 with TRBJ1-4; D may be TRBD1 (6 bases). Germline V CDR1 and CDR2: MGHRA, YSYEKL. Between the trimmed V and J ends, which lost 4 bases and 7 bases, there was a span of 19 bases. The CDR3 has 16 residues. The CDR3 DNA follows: TGCGCCAGCAGCCGCCTAGGGTGGGGGGGCGGTGAAAAACTGTTTTTT. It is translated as CASSRLGWGGGEKLFF.

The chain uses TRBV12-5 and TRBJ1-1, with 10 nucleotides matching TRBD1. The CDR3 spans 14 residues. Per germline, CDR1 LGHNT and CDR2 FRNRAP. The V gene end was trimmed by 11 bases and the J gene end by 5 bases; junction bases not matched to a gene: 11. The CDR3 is CAGVGDRGGTEAFF. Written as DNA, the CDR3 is TGTGCTGGGGTGGGGGACAGGGGAGGAACTGAAGCTTTCTTT.

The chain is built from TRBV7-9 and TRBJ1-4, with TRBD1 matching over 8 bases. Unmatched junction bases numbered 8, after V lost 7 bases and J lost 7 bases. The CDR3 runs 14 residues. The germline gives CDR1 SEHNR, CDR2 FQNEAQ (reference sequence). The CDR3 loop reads CASNVGQGSEKLFF. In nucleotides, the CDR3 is TGTGCCAGCAACGTTGGACAGGGTAGTGAAAAACTGTTTTTT.

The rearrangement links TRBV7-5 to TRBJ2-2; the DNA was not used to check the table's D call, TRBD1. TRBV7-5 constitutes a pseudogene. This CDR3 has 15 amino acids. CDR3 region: CARSLGGSNTGELFF. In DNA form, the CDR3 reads TGTGCCAGAAGCTTAGGGGGCTCGAACACCGGGGAGCTGTTTTTT.

The CDR3 reads CASSQFTGDGYTF. CDR3 bases: TGTGCCAGCAGCCAATTTACAGGGGATGGCTACACCTTC. J is TRBJ1-2 and V is TRBV3-1 (or the pseudogene TRBV3-2); 7 bases fit TRBD1. Trimming cost V 2 bases and J 6 bases; bases outside gene matches: 3. Germline values: CDR1 LGHDT, CDR2 YNNKEL (reference sequence). The CDR3 loop spans 13 amino acids.

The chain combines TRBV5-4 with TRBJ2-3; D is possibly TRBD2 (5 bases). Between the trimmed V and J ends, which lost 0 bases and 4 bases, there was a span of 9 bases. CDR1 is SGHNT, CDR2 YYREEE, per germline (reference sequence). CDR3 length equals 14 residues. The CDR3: CASSLAGKADTQYF. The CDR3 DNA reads TGTGCCAGCAGCTTGGCCGGGAAGGCAGATACGCAGTATTTT. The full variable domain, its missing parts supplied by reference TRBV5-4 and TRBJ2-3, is ETGVTQSPTHLIKTRGQQVTLRCSSQSGHNTVSWYQQALGQGPQFIFQYYREEENGRGNFPPRFSGLQFPNYSSELNVNALELDDSALYLCASSLAGKADTQYFGPGTRLTVL.

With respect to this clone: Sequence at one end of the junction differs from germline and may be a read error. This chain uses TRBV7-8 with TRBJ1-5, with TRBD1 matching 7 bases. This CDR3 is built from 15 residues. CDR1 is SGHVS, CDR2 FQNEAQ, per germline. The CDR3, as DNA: TGTACCAGCGGCCGGACAGGATCCAGCAATCAGCCCCAGCATTTT. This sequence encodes CTSGRTGSSNQPQHF.

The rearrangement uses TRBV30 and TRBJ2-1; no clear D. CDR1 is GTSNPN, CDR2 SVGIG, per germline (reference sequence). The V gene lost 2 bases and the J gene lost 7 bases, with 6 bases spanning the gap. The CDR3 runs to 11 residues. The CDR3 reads CAWSISNEQFF. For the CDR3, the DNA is TGTGCCTGGAGTATTTCGAATGAGCAGTTCTTC.

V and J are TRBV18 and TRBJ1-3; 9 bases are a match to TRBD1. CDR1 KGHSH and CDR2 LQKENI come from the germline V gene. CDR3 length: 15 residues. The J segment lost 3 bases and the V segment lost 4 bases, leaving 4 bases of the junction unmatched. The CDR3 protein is CASSREDRGGNTIYF. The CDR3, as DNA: TGTGCCAGCTCACGAGAGGACAGGGGTGGAAACACCATATATTTT.

The CDR3 loop reads CASSSLRGPNNEQFF. The CDR3 DNA reads TGTGCCAGCAGCTCGCTTCGCGGCCCCAACAATGAGCAGTTCTTC. V gene TRBV7-2 combines with J gene TRBJ2-1; D is unclear. V lost 4 bases and J lost 5, with 15 bases in between. CDR3 size: 15 residues. Germline V gene sequence: CDR1 SGHTA, CDR2 FQGNSA.

The CDR3 here is CASSRSRDRGGTEAFF. The CDR3 DNA is TGTGCCAGCAGCCGCTCTCGGGACAGGGGGGGGACTGAAGCTTTCTTT. This chain uses TRBV28 with TRBJ1-1; TRBD1 matches at 11 bases. Germline-derived CDR1 and CDR2 are MDHEN and SYDVKM. CDR3 length: 16 residues. V shed 6 bases and J 5 bases; nucleotides not matched to a gene: 11.

CDR3 sequence: CASSLGGTLRGSGNTIYF. CDR3 nucleotides: TGCGCCAGCAGCTTGGGGGGGACATTGCGAGGGTCTGGAAACACCATATATTTT. The chain employs TRBV5-1 and TRBJ1-3, with D perhaps matching TRBD1 (6 bases). Germline assignment: CDR1 SGHRS and CDR2 YFSETQ. The CDR3 extends over 18 amino acids. Trimming shortened V by 0 bases and J by 1 base, and 17 bases separated the two germline ends.

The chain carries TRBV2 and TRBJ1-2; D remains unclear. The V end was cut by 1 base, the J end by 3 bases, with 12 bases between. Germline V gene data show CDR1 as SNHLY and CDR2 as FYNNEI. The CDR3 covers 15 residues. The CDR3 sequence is CASSEEVAADYGYTF. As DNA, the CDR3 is TGTGCCAGCAGTGAAGAGGTTGCGGCAGACTATGGCTACACCTTC.

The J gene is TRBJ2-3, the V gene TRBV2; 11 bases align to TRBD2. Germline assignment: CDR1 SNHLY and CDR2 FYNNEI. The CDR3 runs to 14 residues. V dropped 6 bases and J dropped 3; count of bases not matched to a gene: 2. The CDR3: CASRGTSGTDTQYF. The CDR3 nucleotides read TGTGCCAGCAGGGGGACTAGCGGTACAGATACGCAGTATTTT.

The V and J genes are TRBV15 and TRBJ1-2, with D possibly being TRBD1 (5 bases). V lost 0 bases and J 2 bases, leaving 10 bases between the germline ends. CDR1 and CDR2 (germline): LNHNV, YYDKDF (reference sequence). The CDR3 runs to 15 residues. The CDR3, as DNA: TGTGCCACCAGCAGAGATCTTAGACAGAACTATGGCTACACCTTC. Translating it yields CATSRDLRQNYGYTF.

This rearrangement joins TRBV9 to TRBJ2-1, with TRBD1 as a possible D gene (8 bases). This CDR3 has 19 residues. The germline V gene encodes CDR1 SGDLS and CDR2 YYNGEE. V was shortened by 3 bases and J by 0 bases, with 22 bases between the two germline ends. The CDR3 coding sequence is TGTGCCAGCAGCGGCCCTAACACAGGGGGAGGGGGCTCCTACAATGAGCAGTTCTTC. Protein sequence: CASSGPNTGGGGSYNEQFF.